The rows below give T cell receptor beta chains drawn from one sample of a study of blood T cell repertoires in COVID-19. Assay used: immunoSEQ multiplex PCR; TCRdb lists only in-frame clones, some missing. The sample contains fewer than 200,000 clones, more than 75% of which appear only once. The sample consisted of peripheral blood. These TCRs come from a man in his forties with active or convalescent COVID-19. The CDR3 runs from the conserved cysteine through the conserved F or W. A D gene is named only where the DNA matches it firmly. Not every row has a clone size; where given, it reads once, few, many or a size class.

>TRBJ2-3|TRBD1|once|TRBV5-1
CASSLGDRASTDTQYF
TGCGCCAGCAGCTTGGGGGACAGGGCTAGCACAGATACGCAGTATTTT
>TRBJ2-1|TRBD2|-|TRBV19
CASSITGLAAYNEQFF
TGTGCCAGTAGTATAACGGGACTAGCGGCGTACAATGAGCAGTTCTTC
>TRBJ1-5|TRBD1|-|TRBV5-1
CASSLETGGGQPQHF
TGCGCCAGCAGCTTGGAGACAGGGGGAGGTCAGCCCCAGCATTTT
>TRBJ2-5|TRBD2|-|TRBV3-1/TRBV3-2
CASSSGLAGPRRETQYF
TGTGCCAGCAGCTCGGGACTAGCGGGACCGAGGCGAGAGACCCAGTACTTC
>TRBJ1-3|-|-|TRBV6-5
CASSYAFPGGNTIYF
TGTGCCAGCAGTTACGCTTTTCCGGGAGGAAACACCATATATTTT
>TRBJ1-1|TRBD1|-|TRBV5-4
CASSRIRQGWNTEAFF
TGTGCCAGCAGCCGCATACGACAGGGTTGGAACACTGAAGCTTTCTTT
>TRBJ1-5|-|-|TRBV3-1/TRBV3-2
CASSHTPTGGNQPQHF
TGTGCCAGCAGTCACACCCCGACAGGTGGCAATCAGCCCCAGCATTTT
>TRBJ2-7|-|-|TRBV5-1
CASSLARTQGPLSYEQYF
TGCGCCAGCAGCTTGGCAAGGACCCAGGGGCCTCTGTCCTACGAGCAGTACTTC
>TRBJ2-3|TRBD1|once|TRBV9
CASSMTGRSTDTQYF
TGTGCCAGCAGTATGACAGGGCGCTCCACAGATACGCAGTATTTT
>TRBJ1-2|-|-|TRBV30
CAWSGTGFGYTF
TGTGCCTGGAGTGGAACAGGGTTTGGCTACACCTTC
>TRBJ2-7|-|-|TRBV18
CASSLQGTGDEQYF
TGTGCCAGCTCACTACAGGGGACTGGGGACGAGCAGTACTTC
>TRBJ1-1|TRBD1|-|TRBV5-1
CASSLGTGWNTEAFF
TGCGCCAGCAGCTTGGGGACAGGCTGGAACACTGAAGCTTTCTTT
>TRBJ1-2|TRBD1|-|TRBV19
CASSKGTDRYGYTF
TGTGCCAGTAGTAAGGGGACAGACCGCTATGGCTACACCTTC
>TRBJ1-2|TRBD1|-|TRBV29-1
CSGRQGPNYGYTF
TGCAGCGGCCGACAGGGACCTAACTATGGCTACACCTTC
>TRBJ2-5|TRBD2|-|TRBV7-2
CASSLWVNVGGGALETQYF
TGTGCCAGCAGCTTATGGGTGAATGTCGGCGGGGGGGCTTTGGAGACCCAGTACTTC
>TRBJ2-2|TRBD2|-|TRBV7-8
CASSLAGGAGELFF
TGTGCCAGCAGCTTAGCGGGGGGGGCCGGGGAGCTGTTTTTT
>TRBJ1-5|TRBD1|-|TRBV24-1
CATSDLSAGQGSQPQHF
TGTGCCACCAGTGATTTGTCCGCGGGACAGGGGAGTCAGCCCCAGCATTTT
>TRBJ2-3|TRBD1|-|TRBV7-6
CASSSLPIRFTGTGTGTDTQYF
TGTGCCAGCAGCTCCCTACCAATCAGGTTCACCGGGACAGGGACGGGCACAGATACGCAGTATTTT
>TRBJ2-1|-|-|TRBV7-3
CASSSLPRSEQFF
TGTGCCAGCAGCTCCCTCCCGAGGTCTGAGCAGTTCTTC
>TRBJ1-2|-|-|TRBV19
CASSIGVLGYTF
TGTGCCAGTAGTATTGGTGTACTCGGCTACACCTTC
>TRBJ1-2|-|-|TRBV5-6
CASRPRGGTGWGYTF
TGTGCCAGCAGACCGCGTGGGGGGACCGGTTGGGGCTACACCTTC
>TRBJ1-1|-|-|TRBV6-2/TRBV6-3
CASSPRGSGGAFF
TGTGCCAGCAGTCCCCGCGGCAGCGGGGGAGCTTTCTTT
>TRBJ2-7|TRBD2|-|TRBV6-5
CASTTGRARGYEQYF
TGTGCCAGCACCACCGGGAGGGCAAGAGGCTACGAGCAGTACTTC
>TRBJ2-3|TRBD2|-|TRBV29-1
CSVSSGGFTDTQYF
TGCAGCGTTTCTAGCGGGGGATTCACAGATACGCAGTATTTT
>TRBJ2-5|-|-|TRBV5-1
CASSLGGVETQYF
TGCGCCAGCAGCTTGGGCGGGGTAGAGACCCAGTACTTC
>TRBJ2-5|TRBD2|-|TRBV28
CASSLFSWTSGGETQYF
TGTGCCAGCAGTTTATTTTCTTGGACTAGCGGGGGAGAGACCCAGTACTTC
>TRBJ2-4|-|-|TRBV7-2
CASSLKRVAKNIQYF
TGTGCCAGCAGCTTAAAACGCGTAGCCAAAAACATTCAGTACTTC
>TRBJ1-1|-|-|TRBV7-9
CASSLWTGGGTEAFF
TGTGCCAGCAGCTTATGGACTGGGGGCGGGACTGAAGCTTTCTTT
>TRBJ1-2|TRBD1|-|TRBV9
CASSVSTGDYGYTF
TGTGCCAGCAGCGTCTCGACAGGGGACTATGGCTACACCTTC
>TRBJ2-7|TRBD2|once|TRBV6-1
CASSEFTASGIGYEQYF
TGTGCCAGCAGTGAATTCACGGCTAGCGGGATCGGCTACGAGCAGTACTTC
>TRBJ2-7|TRBD1|-|TRBV24-1
CATSASGTAEQYF
TGTGCCACCAGTGCTTCCGGGACAGCCGAGCAGTACTTC
>TRBJ1-5|-|-|TRBV19
CASSIDLGGGQPQHF
TGTGCCAGTAGTATAGATTTGGGGGGAGGTCAGCCCCAGCATTTT
>TRBJ2-7|TRBD1|-|TRBV5-6
CASSLRDRSYEQYF
TGTGCCAGCAGCTTGCGGGACAGAAGCTACGAGCAGTACTTC
>TRBJ1-5|-|-|TRBV6-5
CASSPQGSSNQPQHF
TGTGCCAGCAGTCCGCAGGGATCTAGCAATCAGCCCCAGCATTTT
>TRBJ1-1|-|-|TRBV4-1
CASSQVAGLGTEAFF
TGCGCCAGCAGCCAAGTGGCGGGTCTGGGCACTGAAGCTTTCTTT
>TRBJ1-3|-|once|TRBV6-1
CASSESHRAGNTIYF
TGTGCCAGCAGTGAAAGTCACAGGGCTGGAAACACCATATATTTT
>TRBJ2-1|-|once|TRBV6-4
CASSDSSTGKGNEQFF
TGTGCCAGCAGTGACTCTTCTACAGGGAAGGGCAATGAGCAGTTCTTC
>TRBJ1-1|-|-|TRBV27
CASSFGYYTEAFF
TGTGCCAGCTCCTTCGGGTACTACACTGAAGCTTTCTTT
>TRBJ2-2|-|-|TRBV30
CAWAPVWRSGELFF
TGTGCCTGGGCACCCGTCTGGAGGTCCGGGGAGCTGTTTTTT
>TRBJ1-4|TRBD1|-|TRBV5-6
CASSIRTGNREKLFF
TGTGCCAGCAGCATACGGACAGGGAATCGTGAAAAACTGTTTTTT
>TRBJ1-1|-|-|TRBV9
CASSFGQNTEAFF
TGTGCCAGCAGCTTCGGTCAGAACACTGAAGCTTTCTTT
>TRBJ2-2|-|once|TRBV2
CASSEVGGTGELFF
TGTGCCAGCAGCGAGGTAGGAGGGACCGGGGAGCTGTTTTTT
>TRBJ2-5|TRBD1|-|TRBV30
CAWGGGQDGTQYF
TGTGCCTGGGGGGGTGGACAGGACGGGACCCAGTACTTC
>TRBJ2-2|-|-|TRBV7-9
CASSRQNTGELFF
TGTGCCAGCAGCCGACAGAACACCGGGGAGCTGTTTTTT
>TRBJ2-5|-|-|TRBV7-8
CASSSIDVRGKTQYF
TGTGCCAGCAGCTCTATTGATGTCAGGGGAAAGACCCAGTACTTC
>TRBJ2-1|-|-|TRBV5-1
CASSVTPSYNEQFF
TGCGCCAGCAGCGTTACTCCTTCCTACAATGAGCAGTTCTTC
>TRBJ1-3|TRBD1|-|TRBV27
CASSLVGTGGGNTIYF
TGTGCCAGCAGTTTAGTCGGGACAGGGGGTGGAAACACCATATATTTT
>TRBJ1-2|-|-|TRBV2
CASRERGYYGYTF
TGTGCCAGCAGGGAAAGGGGCTACTATGGCTACACCTTC
>TRBJ1-1|-|-|TRBV7-9
CASSLQGEAFF
TGTGCCAGCAGCTTACAGGGAGAAGCTTTCTTT
>TRBJ1-3|-|-|TRBV5-1
CASSAGERTSGNTIYF
TGCGCCAGCAGCGCCGGGGAACGAACCTCTGGAAACACCATATATTTT
>TRBJ1-4|TRBD1|-|TRBV5-1
CASGTGVEEKLFF
TGCGCCAGCGGAACAGGGGTTGAGGAAAAACTGTTTTTT
>TRBJ1-1|TRBD1|-|TRBV27
CASSLGTGGAGEAFF
TGTGCCAGCAGTTTAGGGACAGGGGGCGCTGGGGAAGCTTTCTTT
>TRBJ2-1|TRBD2|-|TRBV11-3
CASRPGLADIGEQFF
TGTGCCAGCAGACCGGGACTAGCGGACATTGGTGAGCAGTTCTTC
>TRBJ1-1|TRBD1|-|TRBV9
CASSPFSGQIAFF
TGTGCCAGCAGCCCCTTCTCGGGACAGATAGCTTTCTTT
>TRBJ1-5|TRBD1|-|TRBV6-2/TRBV6-3
CASNPGGLLQPQHF
TGTGCCAGCAACCCAGGGGGTTTGCTGCAGCCCCAGCATTTT
>TRBJ1-4|-|-|TRBV28
CATEAEVSAKLFF
TGTGCCACCGAAGCGGAGGTTTCGGCAAAACTGTTTTTT